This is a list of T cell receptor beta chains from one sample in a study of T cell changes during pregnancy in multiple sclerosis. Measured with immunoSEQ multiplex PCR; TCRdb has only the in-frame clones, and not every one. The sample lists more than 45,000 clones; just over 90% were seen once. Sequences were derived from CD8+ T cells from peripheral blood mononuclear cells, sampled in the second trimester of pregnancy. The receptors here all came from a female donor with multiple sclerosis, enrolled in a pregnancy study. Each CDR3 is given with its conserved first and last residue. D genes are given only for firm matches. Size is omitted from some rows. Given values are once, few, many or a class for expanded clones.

CASRSGTEYEQYF	TGTGCCAGCAGATCCGGGACAGAGTACGAGCAGTACTTC	.	TRBV7-9	TRBJ2-7	TRBD1
CASSPTRAQQGSSETQYF	TGTGCCAGCAGCCCTACACGGGCCCAACAGGGCTCGTCAGAGACCCAGTACTTC	.	TRBV14	TRBJ2-5	.
CASSPYTGANVLTF	TGTGCCAGCAGTCCTTACACTGGGGCCAACGTCCTGACTTTC	few	TRBV27	TRBJ2-6	.
CASSLAASGDTQYF	TGTGCCAGCAGCTTAGCGGCCTCGGGAGATACGCAGTATTTT	once	TRBV7-9	TRBJ2-3	.
CASSGLAGSGEQYF	TGCGCCAGCAGTGGTCTAGCGGGAAGCGGCGAGCAGTACTTC	.	TRBV10-1	TRBJ2-7	TRBD2
CASSQGAANTEAFF	TGCGCCAGCAGCCAAGGGGCAGCGAACACTGAAGCTTTCTTT	few	TRBV4-1	TRBJ1-1	.
CASSLAGRGTSNTGELFF	TGTGCCAGCAGCTTAGCGGGGAGAGGGACTTCTAACACCGGGGAGCTGTTTTTT	.	TRBV7-9	TRBJ2-2	.
CSVVTSGSTDTQYF	TGCAGCGTCGTGACTAGCGGGAGCACAGATACGCAGTATTTT	.	TRBV29-1	TRBJ2-3	TRBD2
CASSLLAGGPANGELFF	TGTGCCAGCAGCTTACTAGCGGGAGGGCCGGCCAACGGGGAGCTGTTTTTT	.	TRBV7-6	TRBJ2-2	TRBD2
CASSLWTGAHEKLFF	TGTGCCAGCAGTTTATGGACAGGGGCTCATGAAAAACTGTTTTTT	.	TRBV27	TRBJ1-4	TRBD1
CASSSRDRGRYEQYF	TGTGCCAGCAGTTCACGGGACAGGGGACGATACGAGCAGTACTTC	.	TRBV14	TRBJ2-7	TRBD1
CASSFMQGWGPDEAFF	TGTGCCAGCAGCTTTATGCAGGGTTGGGGGCCCGATGAAGCTTTCTTT	once	TRBV7-8	TRBJ1-1	.
CASRSGGANEQFF	TGTGCCAGCAGAAGCGGGGGAGCCAATGAGCAGTTCTTC	.	TRBV7-9	TRBJ2-1	TRBD2
CASGDRIYGYTF	TGTGCCAGTGGCGACAGGATCTATGGCTACACCTTC	.	TRBV19	TRBJ1-2	.
CASSLGQSSYNEQFF	TGCGCCAGCAGCCTGGGACAGAGCTCCTACAATGAGCAGTTCTTC	.	TRBV5-1	TRBJ2-1	TRBD1
CASGTGGGTEAFF	TGTGCCAGCGGGACAGGGGGGGGAACTGAAGCTTTCTTT	.	TRBV9	TRBJ1-1	TRBD1
CASSGGTYEQYF	TGTGCCAGCAGCGGAGGGACCTACGAGCAGTACTTC	.	TRBV9	TRBJ2-7	.
CASSEWGNEQYF	TGTGCCAGCAGTGAATGGGGCAACGAGCAGTACTTC	.	TRBV25-1	TRBJ2-7	.
CASSPTDRAYEQYF	TGCGCCAGCAGCCCTACCGACAGGGCCTACGAGCAGTACTTC	.	TRBV4-3	TRBJ2-7	TRBD1
CASSFAGIDTGELFF	TGTGCCAGCAGTTTTGCAGGGATCGACACCGGGGAGCTGTTTTTT	.	TRBV27	TRBJ2-2	.
CASSQDLGLSLVTEAFF	TGCGCCAGCAGCCAAGATCTCGGGTTATCCCTGGTCACTGAAGCTTTCTTT	once	TRBV4-3	TRBJ1-1	.
CASSALTEAFF	TGTGCCAGCAGTGCTCTGACTGAAGCTTTCTTT	.	TRBV6-1	TRBJ1-1	.
CASRPTSGQYYNEQFF	TGTGCCAGCAGGCCCACTAGCGGGCAATACTACAATGAGCAGTTCTTC	.	TRBV2	TRBJ2-1	TRBD2
CASSFFRSASSNEKLFF	TGTGCCAGCAGTTTCTTCAGATCCGCATCTTCTAATGAAAAACTGTTTTTT	.	TRBV28	TRBJ1-4	.
CASGGTGDYEQYF	TGTGCCAGCGGCGGGACAGGGGACTACGAGCAGTACTTC	.	TRBV6-1	TRBJ2-7	TRBD1
CSALTGETGELFF	TGCAGCGCTCTCACAGGGGAGACCGGGGAGCTGTTTTTT	.	TRBV29-1	TRBJ2-2	TRBD1
CASKPGQGGYGYTF	TGTGCCAGCAAGCCAGGGCAGGGCGGCTATGGCTACACCTTC	.	TRBV25-1	TRBJ1-2	.
CASSLPYWHQGSVHNEQFF	TGTGCCAGCAGCTTACCGTATTGGCATCAGGGGTCCGTACACAATGAGCAGTTCTTC	.	TRBV7-3	TRBJ2-1	.
CASSLGTGNTDTQYF	TGTGCCAGCAGCCTCGGGACAGGAAACACAGATACGCAGTATTTT	.	TRBV28	TRBJ2-3	TRBD1
CASSLLPAGQPQHF	TGTGCCAGCAGTTTACTCCCAGCGGGGCAGCCCCAGCATTTT	.	TRBV28	TRBJ1-5	.
CASSYRSSHFEQYF	TGTGCCAGCAGCTATAGATCGAGTCATTTTGAGCAGTACTTC	.	TRBV7-6	TRBJ2-7	.
CSAVGLAGSYNEQFF	TGCAGCGCGGTGGGACTAGCGGGTTCCTACAATGAGCAGTTCTTC	.	TRBV29-1	TRBJ2-1	TRBD2
CASADNEQFF	TGTGCCAGCGCGGACAATGAGCAGTTCTTC	.	TRBV28	TRBJ2-1	.
CASSLASGSTDTQYF	TGCGCCAGCAGCTTAGCTAGCGGGAGCACAGATACGCAGTATTTT	.	TRBV5-1	TRBJ2-3	TRBD2
CASSVGTSSTDTQYF	TGTGCCAGCAGCGTAGGGACATCTAGCACAGATACGCAGTATTTT	.	TRBV9	TRBJ2-3	.